This record looks at one T cell receptor (beta chain) sequence and its context. Using immunoSEQ multiplex PCR, the repertoire was profiled, and TCRdb retains in-frame clones only, with some absent. This sample has 2 million to 2.5 million clones, with roughly 93% found just once. This entry belongs to a study of shared clonotypes between healthy human individuals. The CDR3 has 16 amino acids. Germline assignment: CDR1 SGDLS and CDR2 YYNGEE. Trimming stripped 4 bases from V and 4 bases from J, with 18 bases between. The chain joins TRBV9 to TRBJ2-1, with D possibly TRBD1 on 6 matching bases. The receptor was derived from a man between 18 and 35 years old in good health. Some clones in this sample may be carry-over from other donors' samples. The sequencing input was naive CD4+ T cells from PBMCs. Subset given: CD45RA+ positively selected. The CDR3 nucleotides are TGTGCCAGCAGCTCAACGACCGGGACACATTACAATGAGCAGTTCTTC. Amino acids: CASSSTTGTHYNEQFF.